This is a list of T cell receptor beta chains from one sample in a study of beta chain features in type 1 diabetes. Sequencing used immunoSEQ multiplex PCR; TCRdb keeps in-frame clones, though not all of them. This sample yields 130,000 or so clones, of which roughly a sixth are seen a single time; around 2.6% belongs to the top ten. The sequenced material came from central memory CD4+ T cells from blood. Receptors originate from a man between 18 and 29 years old with type 1 diabetes. Each CDR3 is given with its conserved first and last residue. A D gene is named only where the DNA matches it firmly. Clone sizes are given selectively: once, few, many, or a class where the clone is expanded.

v_gene,abundance,len,d_gene,j_gene,CDR3aa,CDR3nt
TRBV29-1,NA,12,NA,TRBJ2-5,CSVQRFQETQYF,TGCAGCGTCCAGCGGTTCCAAGAGACCCAGTACTTC
TRBV4-3,NA,17,TRBD1,TRBJ1-2,CASSRGQGVRTNYGYTF,TGCGCCAGCAGCCGGGGACAGGGTGTAAGAACTAACTATGGCTACACCTTC
TRBV5-1,NA,14,TRBD1,TRBJ2-7,CASSFVDRTYEQYF,TGCGCCAGCAGCTTCGTGGACAGGACCTACGAGCAGTACTTC
TRBV7-9,few,15,TRBD2,TRBJ2-7,CASSALAGPSYEQYF,TGTGCCAGCAGCGCACTAGCGGGACCCTCCTACGAGCAGTACTTC
TRBV15,NA,12,NA,TRBJ2-7,CATSRSPYEQYF,TGTGCCACCAGCAGATCCCCCTACGAGCAGTACTTC
TRBV29-1,few,14,TRBD1,TRBJ2-5,CSVLPDQTGETQYF,TGCAGCGTTCTCCCCGACCAGACAGGGGAGACCCAGTACTTC
TRBV7-2,few,14,NA,TRBJ2-5,CASSPGSGGETQYF,TGTGCCAGCAGCCCGGGCAGTGGAGGGGAGACCCAGTACTTC
TRBV10-3,many,14,NA,TRBJ2-2,CATQGNGGTGELFF,TGTGCCACACAGGGCAACGGAGGCACCGGGGAGCTGTTTTTT
TRBV9,few,14,NA,TRBJ1-1,CASSVASSNTEAFF,TGTGCCAGCAGCGTAGCGTCAAGTAACACTGAAGCTTTCTTT
TRBV29-1,NA,11,NA,TRBJ2-5,CSVSFSETQYF,TGCAGCGTTAGTTTCTCGGAGACCCAGTACTTC
TRBV11-1,NA,14,NA,TRBJ2-7,CASSLASPPYEQYF,TGTGCCAGCAGCTTAGCCTCACCGCCTTACGAGCAGTACTTC
TRBV19,few,14,NA,TRBJ1-3,CASNREVSGNTIYF,TGTGCCAGTAATCGGGAAGTCTCTGGAAACACCATATATTTT
TRBV4-3,few,16,NA,TRBJ1-6,CASSQEYGSGNSPLHF,TGCGCCAGCAGCCAAGAATACGGGTCGGGGAATTCACCCCTCCACTTT
TRBV7-2,NA,11,NA,TRBJ2-7,CASSLHYEQYF,TGTGCCAGCAGCTTACACTACGAGCAGTACTTC
TRBV7-9,NA,13,NA,TRBJ2-1,CASSLVGGGEQFF,TGTGCCAGCAGCTTAGTCGGTGGCGGTGAGCAGTTCTTC
TRBV21-1,many,9,NA,TRBJ2-7,CASSLEQYF,TGTGCCAGCAGCCTCGAGCAGTACTTC
TRBV4-2,few,15,NA,TRBJ2-5,CASSQERGAQETQYF,TGTGCCAGCAGCCAAGAGAGAGGGGCCCAAGAGACCCAGTACTTC
TRBV28,NA,14,TRBD2,TRBJ2-5,CASNSPGTIETQYF,TGTGCCAGCAATTCACCCGGGACTATAGAGACCCAGTACTTC
TRBV5-1,NA,14,TRBD2,TRBJ2-5,CASSFQRGQETQYF,TGCGCCAGCAGCTTCCAGCGGGGACAAGAGACCCAGTACTTC
TRBV7-2,few,14,NA,TRBJ2-4,CASSLGHSKNIQYF,TGTGCCAGCAGCCTTGGGCACTCCAAAAACATTCAGTACTTC
TRBV5-6,NA,16,NA,TRBJ1-5,CASSDTKGPSNQPQHF,TGTGCCAGCAGCGACACGAAGGGGCCTAGCAATCAGCCCCAGCATTTT
TRBV28,few,15,NA,TRBJ1-2,CASSSPGAQVEGYTF,TGTGCCAGCAGTTCCCCGGGGGCCCAAGTGGAGGGCTACACCTTC
TRBV29-1,NA,14,TRBD2,TRBJ2-1,CSALRGSFGNEQFF,TGCAGCGCGCTGCGCGGGAGTTTCGGCAATGAGCAGTTCTTC
TRBV5-4,NA,13,NA,TRBJ1-2,CASSLVAGNGYTF,TGTGCCAGCAGCCTGGTTGCAGGGAATGGCTACACCTTC
TRBV28,once,13,NA,TRBJ1-2,CASSLDQVYGYTF,TGTGCCAGCAGTTTAGACCAGGTCTATGGCTACACCTTC
TRBV6-5,NA,14,NA,TRBJ2-7,CASSYSRTAYEQYF,TGTGCCAGCAGTTACTCAAGGACAGCCTACGAGCAGTACTTC
TRBV2,NA,11,TRBD1,TRBJ1-6,CAGGQAVSLHF,TGTGCCGGGGGACAGGCCGTCTCCCTCCACTTT
TRBV9,NA,12,NA,TRBJ1-1,CASSQTHSEAFF,TGTGCCAGCAGCCAAACACACAGTGAAGCTTTCTTT
TRBV29-1,few,13,NA,TRBJ1-2,CSVEKQVLYGYTF,TGCAGCGTTGAAAAACAGGTCCTCTATGGCTACACCTTC
TRBV10-3,few,14,NA,TRBJ2-6,CAIRPGFGANVLTF,TGTGCCATCAGGCCGGGATTTGGGGCCAACGTCCTGACTTTC
TRBV7-2,few,13,NA,TRBJ1-1,CASSLDGDTEAFF,TGTGCCAGCAGCTTGGATGGGGACACTGAAGCTTTCTTT
TRBV7-2,NA,14,NA,TRBJ2-3,CASSFFERTDTQYF,TGTGCCAGCAGCTTTTTCGAACGCACAGATACGCAGTATTTT
TRBV9,NA,15,NA,TRBJ2-1,CASSPSPGDSNEQFF,TGTGCCAGCAGCCCGAGCCCGGGGGACAGCAATGAGCAGTTCTTC
TRBV7-2,NA,14,TRBD1,TRBJ1-2,CASSIGQGNYGYTF,TGTGCCAGCAGCATTGGACAGGGAAACTATGGCTACACCTTC
TRBV7-2,NA,16,TRBD1,TRBJ2-5,CASSSIDRGSVETQYF,TGTGCCAGCAGCTCCATTGACAGGGGTTCTGTGGAGACCCAGTACTTC
TRBV7-9,many,14,TRBD2,TRBJ2-3,CASSIGLAADTQYF,TGTGCCAGCAGCATTGGACTAGCGGCGGATACGCAGTATTTT
TRBV29-1,few,13,NA,TRBJ1-1,CSVLPFMNTEAFF,TGCAGCGTACTCCCGTTCATGAACACTGAAGCTTTCTTT
TRBV4-3,NA,15,TRBD1,TRBJ2-7,CASSQGTGGTYEQYF,TGCGCCAGCAGCCAAGGGACAGGGGGGACCTACGAGCAGTACTTC
TRBV28,NA,12,NA,TRBJ1-1,CASTHSALEAFF,TGTGCCAGCACCCATTCGGCCCTTGAAGCTTTCTTT
TRBV7-6,few,12,NA,TRBJ2-6,CASSGGANVLTF,TGTGCCAGCAGCGGGGGGGCCAACGTCCTGACTTTC
TRBV7-6,few,15,TRBD2,TRBJ2-1,CASADIAGLYNEQFF,TGTGCCAGCGCGGACATAGCGGGATTATACAATGAGCAGTTCTTC
TRBV2,NA,14,NA,TRBJ2-1,CASSEALATNEQFF,TGTGCCAGCAGTGAAGCACTAGCTACCAATGAGCAGTTCTTC
TRBV13,few,15,NA,TRBJ1-1,CASSSSGRVDTEAFF,TGTGCCAGCAGCTCCTCGGGGAGGGTGGACACTGAAGCTTTCTTT
TRBV19,NA,16,NA,TRBJ2-6,CASTVIRTAGANVLTF,TGTGCCAGTACCGTTATTCGGACAGCTGGGGCCAACGTCCTGACTTTC
TRBV27,medium-sized,14,NA,TRBJ2-3,CASSLQLATDTQYF,TGTGCCAGCAGTTTACAGCTAGCGACAGATACGCAGTATTTT
TRBV4-2,NA,16,TRBD1,TRBJ1-6,CASSQDAGTEPKPLHF,TGTGCCAGCAGCCAAGATGCCGGGACAGAGCCCAAACCCCTCCACTTT